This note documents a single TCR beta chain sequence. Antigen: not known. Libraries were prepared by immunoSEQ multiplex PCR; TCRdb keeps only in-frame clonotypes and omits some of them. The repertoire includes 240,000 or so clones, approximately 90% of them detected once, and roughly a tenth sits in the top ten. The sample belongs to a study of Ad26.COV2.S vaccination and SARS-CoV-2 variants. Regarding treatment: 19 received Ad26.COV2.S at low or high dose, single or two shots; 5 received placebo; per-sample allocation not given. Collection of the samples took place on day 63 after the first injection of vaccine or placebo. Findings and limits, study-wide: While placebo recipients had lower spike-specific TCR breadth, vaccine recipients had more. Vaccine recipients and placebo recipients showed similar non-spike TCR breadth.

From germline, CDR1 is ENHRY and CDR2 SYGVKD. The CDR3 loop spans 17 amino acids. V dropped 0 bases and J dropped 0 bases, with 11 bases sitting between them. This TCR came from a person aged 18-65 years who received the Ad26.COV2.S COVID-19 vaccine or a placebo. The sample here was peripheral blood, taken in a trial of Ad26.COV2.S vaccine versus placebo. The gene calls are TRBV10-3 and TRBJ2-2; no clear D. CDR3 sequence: CAISESASHANTGELFF. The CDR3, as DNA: TGTGCCATCAGTGAGTCTGCGAGTCACGCGAACACCGGGGAGCTGTTTTTT.